These 9 T cell receptor beta chains came from one sample sequenced in a study of T cells in Graves' hyperthyroidism and ophthalmopathy. It was RNA transcripts that yielded the amplified TCR beta CDR3 regions. When the TCR CDR3 underwent first-round RT-PCR, the HTBI primer set was used. TCRdb analysed the multiplex PCR reads with MiXCR anew, one entry per CDR3 protein. The sample includes about 510,000 distinct CDR3 sequences, 11% to 15% seen only once; the top ten take approximately 14%. The specimen was blood. The receptors come from a woman aged 40 to 50 with Graves' hyperthyroidism.

This clonotype came up a few times. The J gene is TRBJ2-1, the V gene TRBV19, with 11 bases that match TRBD2. V lost 5 bases to trimming and J lost 7 bases; unmatched junction nucleotides: 7. The V gene's germline CDR1 is LNHDA and CDR2 SQIVND (reference sequence). The CDR3 loop spans 15 amino acids. The CDR3 spells CASSHRGLAENEQFF. The CDR3 region has the DNA TGTGCCAGTAGTCACAGGGGACTAGCGGAAAATGAGCAGTTCTTC. The variable domain in full, with the rest retrieved from reference TRBV19 and TRBJ2-1, is DGGITQSPKYLFRKEGQNVTLSCEQNLNHDAMYWYRQDPGQGLRLIYYSQIVNDFQKGDIAEGYSVSREKKESFPLTVTSAQKNPTAFYLCASSHRGLAENEQFFGPGTRLTVL.

The chain employs TRBV6-2 or TRBV6-3 and TRBJ1-6; no clear D gene. Per germline, CDR1 MNHEY and CDR2 SVGEGT. Between the trimmed V and J ends, which lost 5 bases and 10 bases, there was a span of 21 bases. The CDR3 extends over 16 amino acids. The CDR3 loop reads CASSAQLIRGESPLHF. Here the CDR3 DNA reads TGTGCCAGCAGTGCTCAGTTGATCCGAGGCGAATCACCCCTCCACTTT.

This sequence joins TRBV7-2 and TRBJ2-2; D is uncertain. From germline, CDR1 is SGHTA and CDR2 FQGNSA. The CDR3 length is 14 residues. Trimming stripped 1 base from V and 5 bases from J, with 8 bases between. The CDR3: CASSLVVETGELFF. In DNA, the CDR3 is TGTGCCAGCAGCTTAGTCGTGGAAACCGGGGAGCTGTTTTTT. The full variable domain, completed using reference TRBV7-2 and TRBJ2-2, is GAGVSQSPSNKVTEKGKDVELRCDPISGHTALYWYRQSLGQGLEFLIYFQGNSAPDKSGLPSDRFSAERTGGSVSTLTIQRTQQEDSAVYLCASSLVVETGELFFGEGSRLTVL.

This clonotype has at least ten counts. The CDR3 here is CASSPPGTGGVLPLQPQHF. The CDR3 DNA sequence: TGTGCCAGCAGCCCACCCGGGACAGGGGGTGTCCTACCACTACAGCCCCAGCATTTT. The rearrangement links TRBV28 to TRBJ1-5; 11 bases are shared with TRBD1. With 6 bases clipped from V and 7 bases from J, the junction kept 20 bases outside the gene matches. This CDR3 region has 19 residues. Germline V gives CDR1 MDHEN, CDR2 SYDVKM.

Ten or more counts support this clonotype. The V and J genes are TRBV5-1 and TRBJ1-5; D not resolved. Trimming pared 4 bases from V and 1 base from J, leaving 6 bases between. This CDR3 has 13 residues. Germline values: CDR1 SGHRS, CDR2 YFSETQ. The CDR3 DNA is TGCGCCAGCAGCAGGGAGAGCAATCAGCCCCAGCATTTT. It is translated as CASSRESNQPQHF. Combining the CDR3 with reference TRBV5-1 and TRBJ1-5 gives the whole variable domain KAGVTQTPRYLIKTRGQQVTLSCSPISGHRSVSWYQQTPGQGLQFLFEYFSETQRNKGNFPGRFSGRQFSNSRSEMNVSTLELGDSALYLCASSRESNQPQHFGDGTRLSIL.

The chain carries TRBV24-1 and TRBJ2-1, with TRBD2 identical over 14 bases. This CDR3 contains 15 residues. V lost 7 bases and J lost 9; bases outside the gene matches: 7. Germline V gene lookup returns CDR1 KGHDR and CDR2 SFDVKD. The CDR3 sequence: CATSSGTSGRGEQFF. The CDR3 DNA reads TGTGCCACCAGCTCCGGGACTAGCGGGAGAGGTGAGCAGTTCTTC.

This clonotype was counted at least ten times. The chain uses TRBV28 and TRBJ1-2; D gene unclear. The CDR3 extends over 12 amino acids. Germline V gene data show CDR1 as MDHEN and CDR2 as SYDVKM. V dropped 5 bases and J dropped 7 bases, with 11 bases sitting between them. The CDR3 sequence is CASSADPLGYTF. CDR3 coding DNA: TGTGCCAGCAGTGCCGACCCTCTTGGCTACACCTTC.

This clonotype was detected ten times or more. V is TRBV5-7 and J is TRBJ1-2; unclear D gene. TRBV5-7 is flagged as an ORF with uncertain function. The V and J ends lost 0 bases and 2 bases respectively, with 11 bases between them. This CDR3 has 15 amino acids. CDR3 in amino acids: CASSLARILNYGYTF. CDR3 nucleotide sequence: TGTGCCAGCAGCTTGGCCCGGATTCTAAACTATGGCTACACCTTC.

This sequence joins TRBV6-5 and TRBJ2-1; D may be TRBD1 (6 bases). Trimming cost V 1 base and J 8 bases, with 15 bases left between them. This CDR3 comprises 15 residues. Germline V gives CDR1 MNHEY, CDR2 SVGAGI. The CDR3 coding sequence is TGTGCCAGCAGTTACTATACAGGGAACGGAGATGAGCAGTTCTTC. It encodes CASSYYTGNGDEQFF.